Each of the 9 T cell receptor beta chains below was sequenced from the same sample in a study of CD8 T cells in ankylosing spondylitis (TCRdb year 2017). The protocol used for the library was 5' RACE. TCRdb lists the instrument as Illumina HiSeq 2500. The public reads were run again by TCRdb, first through fastp at Q25 and then through MiXCR, and only productive beta chains were kept. All rows with the same CDR3 protein become a single entry with the most common DNA and genes. A total of more than 150,000 distinct CDR3 sequences appear in this sample, under 14% of them only once. The ten largest clones represent about 27% of the sample. Specimen: blood, either unsorted or a sorted T cell fraction (not recorded which). These receptors were taken from a male donor with ankylosing spondylitis or in good health (not recorded which).

This clonotype was recorded many times. The chain couples TRBV29-1 to TRBJ1-5; D might be TRBD1 (5 bases). Per the germline V gene, CDR1 is SQVTM and CDR2 is ANQGSEA. The CDR3 is 16 residues long. V lost 5 bases and J lost 1, with 18 bases in between. CDR3 sequence (DNA): TGCAGCGTTCCCGGGGTGTGGGGGAAGAGCAATCAGCCCCAGCATTTT. Its protein product is CSVPGVWGKSNQPQHF.

This clonotype came up many times. The chain uses TRBV6-1 and TRBJ2-3, with 9 bases fitting TRBD2. CDR3 length: 15 residues. The germline CDR1 and CDR2 sequences are MNHNS and SASEGT. J lost 5 bases, V lost 3 bases, and 6 bases had no gene match. The CDR3 protein is CASSDQSGRLDTQYF. For the CDR3, the DNA is TGTGCCAGCAGTGACCAAAGCGGGAGGCTAGATACGCAGTATTTT.

The rearrangement joins TRBV15 to TRBJ1-2, with D uncertain. Trimming removed 0 bases from V and 0 bases from J, with 11 bases in between. The CDR3 totals 16 residues. Germline CDR1 and CDR2: LNHNV and YYDKDF (reference sequence). This chain's CDR3 is CATSRDLSQSNYGYTF. CDR3 sequence (DNA): TGTGCCACCAGCAGAGATCTGAGCCAGTCTAACTATGGCTACACCTTC.

J is TRBJ1-2 and V is TRBV29-1; possible D gene TRBD1, 6 bases. The CDR3 length is 13 residues. Germline lookup yields CDR1 SQVTM and CDR2 ANQGSEA. Trimming pared 4 bases from V and 2 bases from J, leaving 11 bases between. The CDR3 loop reads CSVVAGANYGYTF. CDR3 sequence (DNA): TGCAGCGTTGTGGCAGGGGCCAACTATGGCTACACCTTC. Full variable domain (rest looked up from reference TRBV29-1 and TRBJ1-2): SAVISQKPSRDICQRGTSLTIQCQVDSQVTMMFWYRQQPGQSLTLIATANQGSEATYESGFVIDKFPISRPNLTFSTLTVSNMSPEDSSIYLCSVVAGANYGYTFGSGTRLTVV.

In this sample, this clonotype turned up many times. CDR3 protein: CASSDPAGTSTDTQYF. CDR3 in DNA: TGTGCCAGCAGCGACCCGGCAGGGACCAGCACAGATACGCAGTATTTT. J is TRBJ2-3 and V is TRBV9; D possibly uses TRBD1 or TRBD2 (5 bases each). V lost 3 bases and J lost 0, with 14 bases in between. Germline V lookup: CDR1 SGDLS, CDR2 YYNGEE. The CDR3 has 16 residues.

This clonotype was seen many times. The rearrangement uses TRBV5-1 and TRBJ1-1; D perhaps matches TRBD1 (6 bases). Per germline, CDR1 SGHRS and CDR2 YFSETQ. V was clipped by 4 bases and J by 0 bases, with 10 bases between them. This CDR3 is built from 14 residues. The CDR3 bases are TGCGCCAGCAGCGGAGGACAGATGAACACTGAAGCTTTCTTT. Translated: CASSGGQMNTEAFF.

This clonotype was recorded at least ten times. J is TRBJ1-1 and V is TRBV5-1; 7 nucleotides align to TRBD1. The ends lost 4 bases at V and 3 bases at J; junction bases unmatched: 3. Germline V gives CDR1 SGHRS, CDR2 YFSETQ. The CDR3 is made up of 13 amino acids. CDR3 protein: CASSRQGDTEAFF. As DNA, the CDR3 is TGCGCCAGCAGCCGACAGGGTGACACTGAAGCTTTCTTT.

This clonotype has a handful of counts. The J gene is TRBJ2-1, the V gene TRBV4-2; perhaps TRBD2 as D (6 bases). V shed 0 bases and J shed 6 bases, with 12 bases lying between them. Looked up from germline, CDR1 is LGHNA and CDR2 is YNFKEQ. The CDR3 extends over 15 amino acids. CDR3 nucleotide sequence: TGTGCCAGCAGCCAAGACCGGGAGAGGGGCAATGAGCAGTTCTTC. Residues: CASSQDRERGNEQFF.

This chain links TRBV7-2 with TRBJ1-2; D is unclear. CDR3 size: 13 residues. The germline V gene encodes CDR1 SGHTA and CDR2 FQGNSA. V gave up 1 base and J gave up 5 bases, with 8 bases separating them. CDR3 bases: TGTGCCAGCAGCTTAGACCCAGGTTATGGCTACACCTTC. Its translation is CASSLDPGYGYTF. The full variable domain, its missing parts supplied by reference TRBV7-2 and TRBJ1-2, is GAGVSQSPSNKVTEKGKDVELRCDPISGHTALYWYRQSLGQGLEFLIYFQGNSAPDKSGLPSDRFSAERTGGSVSTLTIQRTQQEDSAVYLCASSLDPGYGYTFGSGTRLTVV.